This T cell receptor beta chain emerged from a study of spatial heterogeneity in lung cancer. Regarding the study as a whole: Resection saw ubiquitous expanded tumor TCRs appear in blood more than follow-up did.

Time point reported: sample taken at primary tumor resection. Extraction of whole RNA from tumor, nontumor lung or frozen PBMC preceded unsorted sequencing. Samples came from some 73 TRACERx patients with untreated early-stage lung cancer. Each molecule of TCR cDNA was tagged with one unique molecular identifier. TCRdb fed the 5' RACE reads into MiXCR, producing one record per CDR3 protein. The table lists 90,000 to 95,000 distinct CDR3 sequences, around 12% of them singletons. This clonotype was seen more than once but under ten times. Its antigen is as yet unknown. The CDR3 contains 15 residues. Trimming removed 5 bases from V and 6 bases from J, with 16 bases in between. Germline V lookup: CDR1 SGHVS, CDR2 FQNEAQ.

The source of this sequence is a male donor with early-stage non-small cell lung cancer. The chain couples TRBV7-8 to TRBJ1-4; TRBD1 is a possible D gene (6 bases). Material: PBMCs, obtained at surgery. CDR3 in DNA: TGTGCCAGCAGCCTCAGAACAGGGTCTCATGAAAAACTGTTTTTT. Residues: CASSLRTGSHEKLFF.